This T cell receptor (beta chain) originates from a study of control samples from healthy donors and cancer patients. V was trimmed by 2 bases and J by 8 bases, leaving 11 bases between them. The CDR3 has 13 residues. CDR1 and CDR2 from the germline V gene are SGHDT and YYEEEE. Sequenced by immunoSEQ multiplex PCR; TCRdb stores in-frame clones only, minus some. The table shows over 50,000 clones, with 95% to 97% occurring only once. This TCR came from a woman aged 18-29 years in good health. The sample consisted of blood. V gene TRBV5-6 combines with J gene TRBJ2-1, with D maybe TRBD2 (6 bases). The DNA for the CDR3 is TGTGCCAGCAGCTTCGGCGGGGAAGATGAGCAGTTCTTC. Translated: CASSFGGEDEQFF.